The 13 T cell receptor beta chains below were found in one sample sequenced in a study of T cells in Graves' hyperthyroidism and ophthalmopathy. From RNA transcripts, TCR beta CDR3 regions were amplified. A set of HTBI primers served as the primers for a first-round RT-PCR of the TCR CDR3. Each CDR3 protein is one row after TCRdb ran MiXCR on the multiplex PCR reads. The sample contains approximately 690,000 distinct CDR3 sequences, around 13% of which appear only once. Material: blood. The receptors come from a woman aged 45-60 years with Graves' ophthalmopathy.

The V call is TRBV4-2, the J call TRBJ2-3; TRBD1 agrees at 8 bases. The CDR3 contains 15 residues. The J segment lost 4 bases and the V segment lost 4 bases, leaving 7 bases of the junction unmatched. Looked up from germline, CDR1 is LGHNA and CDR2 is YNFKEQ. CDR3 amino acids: CASSPGPGGPDTQYF. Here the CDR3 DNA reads TGTGCCAGCAGCCCGGGCCCAGGGGGCCCAGATACGCAGTATTTT.

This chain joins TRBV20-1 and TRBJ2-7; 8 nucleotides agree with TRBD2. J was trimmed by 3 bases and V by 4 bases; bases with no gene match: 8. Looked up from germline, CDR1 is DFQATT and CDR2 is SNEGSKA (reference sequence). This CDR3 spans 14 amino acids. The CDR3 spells CSATSGREDYEQYF. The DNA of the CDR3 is TGCAGTGCTACTTCCGGGCGGGAGGACTACGAGCAGTACTTC.

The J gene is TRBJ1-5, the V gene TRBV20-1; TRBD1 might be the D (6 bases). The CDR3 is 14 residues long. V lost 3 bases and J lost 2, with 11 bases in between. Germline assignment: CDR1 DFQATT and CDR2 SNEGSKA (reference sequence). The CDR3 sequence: CSARGGTRNQPQHF. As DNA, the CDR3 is TGCAGTGCTAGGGGGGGGACACGCAATCAGCCCCAGCATTTT.

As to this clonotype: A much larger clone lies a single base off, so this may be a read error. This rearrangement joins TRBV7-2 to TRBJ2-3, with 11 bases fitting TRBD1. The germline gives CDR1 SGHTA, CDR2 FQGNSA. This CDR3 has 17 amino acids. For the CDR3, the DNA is TGTGTCAGCAGCTTAAGGGACAGGGGGGGACCCACAGATACGCAGTATTTT. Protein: CVSSLRDRGGPTDTQYF. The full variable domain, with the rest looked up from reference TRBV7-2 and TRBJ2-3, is GAGVSQSPSNKVTEKGKDVELRCDPISGHTALYWYRQSLGQGLEFLIYFQGNSAPDKSGLPSDRFSAERTGGSVSTLTIQRTQQEDSAVYLCVSSLRDRGGPTDTQYFGPGTRLTVL.

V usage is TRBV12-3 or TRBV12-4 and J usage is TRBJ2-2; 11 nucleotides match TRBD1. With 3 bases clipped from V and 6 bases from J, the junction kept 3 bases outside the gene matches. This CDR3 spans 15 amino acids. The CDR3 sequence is CASSFRDRGAGELFF. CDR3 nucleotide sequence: TGTGCCAGCAGTTTCCGGGACAGGGGGGCCGGGGAGCTGTTTTTT.

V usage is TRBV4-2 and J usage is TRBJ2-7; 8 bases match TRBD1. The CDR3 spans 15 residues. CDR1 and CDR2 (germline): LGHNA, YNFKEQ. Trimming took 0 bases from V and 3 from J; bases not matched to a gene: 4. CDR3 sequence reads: CASSQDGQGGYEQYF. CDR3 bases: TGTGCCAGCAGCCAAGATGGACAGGGCGGCTACGAGCAGTACTTC.

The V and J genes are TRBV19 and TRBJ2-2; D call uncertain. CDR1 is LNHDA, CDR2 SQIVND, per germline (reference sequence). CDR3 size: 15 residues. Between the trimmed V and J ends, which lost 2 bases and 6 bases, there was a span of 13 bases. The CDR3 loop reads CASSISLSVAGELFF. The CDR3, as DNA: TGTGCCAGTAGTATATCCCTTAGTGTAGCCGGGGAGCTGTTTTTT.

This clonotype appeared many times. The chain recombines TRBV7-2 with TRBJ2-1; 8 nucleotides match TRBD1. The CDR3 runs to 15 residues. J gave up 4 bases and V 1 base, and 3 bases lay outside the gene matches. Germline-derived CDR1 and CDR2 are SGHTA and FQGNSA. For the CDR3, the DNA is TGTGCCAGCAGCTTAGGGACAGGGATGTACAATGAGCAGTTCTTC. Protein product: CASSLGTGMYNEQFF.

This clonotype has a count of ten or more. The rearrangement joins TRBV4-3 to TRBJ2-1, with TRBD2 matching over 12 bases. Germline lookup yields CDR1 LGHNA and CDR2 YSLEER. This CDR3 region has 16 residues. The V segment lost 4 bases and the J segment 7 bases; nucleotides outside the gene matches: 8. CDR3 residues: CASSLRLAGDGNEQFF. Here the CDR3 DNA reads TGCGCCAGCAGCCTCAGACTAGCGGGAGATGGTAATGAGCAGTTCTTC.

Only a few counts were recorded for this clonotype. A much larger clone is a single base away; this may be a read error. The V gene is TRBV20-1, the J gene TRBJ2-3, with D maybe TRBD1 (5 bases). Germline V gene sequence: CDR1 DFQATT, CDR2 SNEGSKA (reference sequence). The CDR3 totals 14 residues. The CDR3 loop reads CSARVRANTDTQCF. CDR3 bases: TGCAGTGCTAGGGTCAGGGCCAACACAGATACGCAGTGTTTT.

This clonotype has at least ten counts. The CDR3 spells CASTLPGRDTQYF. DNA of the CDR3: TGTGCCAGCACCCTACCGGGACGAGATACGCAGTATTTT. The chain carries TRBV12-3 or TRBV12-4 and TRBJ2-3; D is perhaps TRBD1 or TRBD2 (5 bases each). This CDR3 spans 13 amino acids. V lost 7 bases, J lost 5 bases, and 13 bases lay in between.

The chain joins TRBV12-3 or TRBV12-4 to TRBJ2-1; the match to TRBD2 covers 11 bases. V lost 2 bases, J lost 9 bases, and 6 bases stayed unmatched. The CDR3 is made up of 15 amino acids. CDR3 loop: CASSLYFGTSGEQFF. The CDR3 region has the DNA TGTGCCAGCAGTTTATACTTCGGGACTAGCGGTGAGCAGTTCTTC.

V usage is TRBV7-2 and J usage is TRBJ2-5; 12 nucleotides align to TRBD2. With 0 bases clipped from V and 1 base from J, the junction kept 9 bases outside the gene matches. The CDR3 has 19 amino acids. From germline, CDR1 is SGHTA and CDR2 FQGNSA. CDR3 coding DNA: TGTGCCAGCAGCTTAGCCGGACTAGCGGGACCGGGGGTCCAAGAGACCCAGTACTTC. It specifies CASSLAGLAGPGVQETQYF.